One sample yielded the 3 T cell receptor beta chains listed below, sequenced in a study of T cell responses to AZD1222 COVID-19 vaccine. The assay was immunoSEQ multiplex PCR, and TCRdb's table has in-frame clones only and misses some. The table has tens of thousands of clones, about 90% seen once. The specimen was peripheral blood, collected on day 0 of AZD1222 vaccination. The receptor source for this set is an adult in good health.

This clone was observed a single time. The rearrangement links TRBV18 to TRBJ2-3; D is ambiguous. The CDR3 contains 15 residues. The germline V gene has CDR1 KGHSH and CDR2 LQKENI. V was trimmed by 0 bases and J by 0 bases, leaving 7 bases between them. The CDR3 DNA is TGTGCCAGCTCACCACCGGGTGCTAGCACAGATACGCAGTATTTT. Residues: CASSPPGASTDTQYF.

V gene TRBV11-3 combines with J gene TRBJ1-1; no clear D gene. The CDR3 spans 16 residues. V lost 5 bases and J lost 0, with 16 bases in between. Germline V gene data show CDR1 as SGHNT and CDR2 as YENEEA. The CDR3 sequence is CASSPHPVTMNTEAFF. The DNA for the CDR3 is TGTGCCAGCAGCCCCCACCCCGTTACAATGAACACTGAAGCTTTCTTT.

The genes are TRBV28 and TRBJ2-3, with 12 nucleotides matching TRBD2. CDR1 and CDR2 from the germline V gene are MDHEN and SYDVKM. The CDR3 runs 16 residues. J lost 5 bases, V lost 5 bases, and 8 bases had no gene match. CDR3 sequence reads: CASSPPSGRAIDTQYF. The CDR3 DNA reads as TGTGCCAGCAGTCCCCCTAGCGGGAGGGCCATAGATACGCAGTATTTT.